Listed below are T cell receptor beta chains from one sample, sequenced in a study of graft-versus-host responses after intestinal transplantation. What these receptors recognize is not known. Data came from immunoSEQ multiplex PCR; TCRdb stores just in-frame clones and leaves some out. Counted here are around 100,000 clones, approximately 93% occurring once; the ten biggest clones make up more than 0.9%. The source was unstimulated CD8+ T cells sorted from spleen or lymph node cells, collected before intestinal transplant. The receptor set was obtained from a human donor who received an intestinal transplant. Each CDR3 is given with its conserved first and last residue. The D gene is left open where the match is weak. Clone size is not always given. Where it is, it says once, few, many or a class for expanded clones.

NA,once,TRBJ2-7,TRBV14,CASSQDGQGQGSYEQYF,TGTGCCAGCAGCCAAGATGGGCAGGGGCAGGGGTCCTACGAGCAGTACTTC
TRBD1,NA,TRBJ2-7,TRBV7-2,CASSFPGQGFPYEQYF,TGTGCCAGCAGCTTCCCGGGACAGGGATTTCCCTACGAGCAGTACTTC
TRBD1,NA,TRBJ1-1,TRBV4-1,CASSPRTGDTEAFF,TGCGCCAGCAGCCCCCGGACAGGGGACACTGAAGCTTTCTTT
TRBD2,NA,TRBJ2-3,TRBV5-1,CASSLEGLAGPRGDTQYF,TGCGCCAGCAGCTTGGAGGGACTAGCGGGGCCACGCGGGGATACGCAGTATTTT
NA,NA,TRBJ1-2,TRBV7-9,CASSLAAGFDGGYTF,TGTGCCAGCAGCTTAGCCGCGGGTTTTGACGGAGGCTACACCTTC
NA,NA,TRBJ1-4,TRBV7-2,CASAQGPNEKLFF,TGTGCCAGCGCACAGGGTCCAAATGAAAAACTGTTTTTT
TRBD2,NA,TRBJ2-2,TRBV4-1,CASSQDNYPIERGDGELFF,TGCGCCAGCAGCCAAGATAATTACCCCATTGAGCGGGGGGACGGGGAGCTGTTTTTT
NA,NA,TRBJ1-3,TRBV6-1,CASSERAFDRSGNTIYF,TGTGCCAGCAGTGAAAGGGCCTTTGATCGCTCTGGAAACACCATATATTTT
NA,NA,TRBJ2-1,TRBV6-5,CASSYSTPDEQFF,TGTGCCAGCAGTTACTCGACACCCGATGAGCAGTTCTTC
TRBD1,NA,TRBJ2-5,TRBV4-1,CASSQRSGTDSQETQYF,TGCGCCAGCAGCCAAAGGTCCGGGACAGACTCGCAAGAGACCCAGTACTTC
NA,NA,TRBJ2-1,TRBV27,CASSLSVPAYNEQFF,TGTGCCAGCAGTTTATCAGTTCCAGCCTACAATGAGCAGTTCTTC
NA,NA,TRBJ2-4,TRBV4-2,CASSHGVGKNIQYF,TGTGCCAGCAGCCATGGGGTCGGCAAAAACATTCAGTACTTC
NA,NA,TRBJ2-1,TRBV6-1,CASKSRLRDEQFF,TGTGCCAGCAAGTCGAGGCTAAGGGATGAGCAGTTCTTC
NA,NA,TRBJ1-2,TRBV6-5,CASSYSLGNYGYTF,TGTGCCAGCAGTTACTCTTTAGGGAACTATGGCTACACCTTC
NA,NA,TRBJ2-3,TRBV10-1,CASSKSPDVSTDTQYF,TGCGCCAGCAGCAAGAGCCCGGACGTGAGCACAGATACGCAGTATTTT
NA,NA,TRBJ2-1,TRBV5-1,CASSAGQLYNEQFF,TGCGCCAGCAGCGCGGGACAGCTGTACAATGAGCAGTTCTTC
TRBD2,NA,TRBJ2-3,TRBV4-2,CASSQDPFSGGDGTDTQYF,TGTGCCAGCAGCCAAGACCCCTTTAGCGGGGGGGATGGCACAGATACGCAGTATTTT
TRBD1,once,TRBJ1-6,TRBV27,CASETGRNSPLHF,TGTGCCAGTGAGACAGGGCGAAATTCACCCCTCCACTTT
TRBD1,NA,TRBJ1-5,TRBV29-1,CSVVMGQVDQPQHF,TGCAGCGTCGTAATGGGACAGGTAGATCAGCCCCAGCATTTT
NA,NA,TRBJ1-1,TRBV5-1,CASSYRVLNTEAFF,TGCGCCAGCAGCTACAGGGTTTTGAACACTGAAGCTTTCTTT